This T cell receptor (beta chain) originates from a study of shared clonotypes between healthy human individuals. The repertoire was sequenced with immunoSEQ multiplex PCR; TCRdb's copy has only in-frame clones and lacks some. This table holds about 480,000 clones, about four fifths found once. This clone came up many times. The CDR3 totals 11 residues. The V and J ends lost 7 bases and 1 base respectively, with 7 bases between them. Germline V gene sequence: CDR1 GTSNPN, CDR2 SVGIG (reference sequence). This clonotype was sampled from a woman in her thirties or forties in good health. Some clones in this sample may be carry-over from other donors' samples. V is TRBV30 and J is TRBJ1-1, with unresolved D. The source material was PBMCs. The CDR3 is CAYKTNTEAFF. CDR3 nucleotides: TGTGCCTACAAAACGAACACTGAAGCTTTCTTT. Full variable domain (remainder filled in from reference TRBV30 and TRBJ1-1): SQTIHQWPATLVQPVGSPLSLECTVEGTSNPNLYWYRQAAGRGLQLLFYSVGIGQISSEVPQNLSASRPQDRQFILSSKKLLLSDSGFYLCAYKTNTEAFFGQGTRLTVV.